This T cell receptor beta chain was sequenced during a study of blood T cell repertoires in COVID-19. Study-wide context: Samples representing acute and convalescent COVID-19 were sourced from the United States, Italy and Spain. PBMCs, B-cell-depleted T cells, or T cells were the source of the cDNA or gDNA that made up the material.

Authors' analysis steps: Quantification of nucleated cells was approximated via reference gene primer amplification. Some clones are missing from TCRdb's copy, which holds only in-frame ones; the method was immunoSEQ multiplex PCR. The V and J calls and clone size come from that table; D and trimming were worked out from the DNA. The sample includes over 100,000 clones, approximately 88% of them seen just once. Material for sequencing was peripheral blood. The receptor was derived from a woman in her 70s with acute or convalescent COVID-19.

DNA for the CDR3: TGTGCAACTAGCAGGGGGGTTAGTGAGACCCAGTACTTC. Translation: CATSRGVSETQYF. The J gene is TRBJ2-5, the V gene TRBV5-5; maybe TRBD1 (7 bases). Germline assignment: CDR1 SGHKS and CDR2 YYEKEE (reference sequence). There are 13 residues in the CDR3.